The clone carrying this T cell receptor beta chain was seen a few times. Its antigen is unidentified. CDR3 length: 14 amino acids. The V gene lost 5 bases and the J gene lost 1 base, with 11 bases spanning the gap. The germline V gene has CDR1 MNHEY and CDR2 SVGEGT. This specimen comes from a study of T-cell reconstitution after alpha-beta-depleted transplantation in children. Study observations and caveats: For some patients, TCRbeta diversity was high at day 60 because of recipient T cells and thymic progenitors that survived. Counts and diversity of T cells one year after transplant came mostly from newly produced T cells. Reportedly, only several hundred clones from non-depleted graft cells drove alpha-beta T-cell counts at about two months.

During its preparation, the TCRbeta library received unique molecular identifiers. MiXCR, applied by TCRdb to the PCR reads, yields one record per CDR3 protein. The sample carries about 130,000 distinct CDR3 sequences, 8% to 10% recorded once. This sequence was found in a girl less than two years old who had a stem cell transplant for combined immunodeficiency, so the T cells may come from the graft donor. Sample: PBMCs, mostly from graft donor cells, taken 180 days after TCRalphabeta/CD19-depleted stem cell transplant. This chain joins TRBV6-2 or TRBV6-3 and TRBJ2-5, with D perhaps TRBD1 or TRBD2 (6 bases each). CDR3 sequence reads: CASSRGAPQETQYF. The CDR3 DNA follows: TGTGCCAGCAGTAGGGGGGCTCCCCAAGAGACCCAGTACTTC.